The text below deals with one TCR beta chain. Its antigen is still unknown. This entry is derived from a study of T cell responses to AZD1222 COVID-19 vaccine. Study observations and caveats: Receipt of two AZD1222 doses was followed by a rise in Spike-specific TCR breadth and depth.

Using immunoSEQ multiplex PCR, the repertoire was profiled, and TCRdb retains in-frame clones only, with some absent. This sample has some 150,000 clones, with 80% to 90% found just once. The TCR was taken from an adult who received the MenACWY meningococcal vaccine as a control. The material was peripheral blood, obtained 28 days after the second dose of the MenACWY control vaccine.

In DNA form, the CDR3 reads TGTGCCAGCTCACCAGAACAGGGCCAGTTCAGTTCACCCCTCCACTTT. Residues: CASSPEQGQFSSPLHF. V is TRBV18 and J is TRBJ1-6, with D possibly being TRBD1 (6 bases). Germline V CDR1 and CDR2: KGHSH, LQKENI. The ends were cut back, 2 bases at V and 9 bases at J, with 17 bases in the middle. The CDR3 runs to 16 residues.